This T cell receptor (beta chain) derives from a study of cytomegalovirus exposure and HLA in healthy donors. Study-wide background: Researchers previously reported finding roughly 120 million unique TCR beta sequences from around 200 million T cells. Regarding the study as a whole: Most likely, a cluster of highly shared sequence variants arose as a sequencing artifact. Segments of the TCR beta V type were, in most cases, productive about 87% or about 30% of the time in an earlier analysis. In a later analysis, HLA-associated beta chains showed higher expansion and lower generation probabilities than comparable chains.

Turning to this clone: The antigen remains undetermined.

Germline V gene data show CDR1 as MNHEY and CDR2 as SMNVEV (reference sequence). This CDR3 is 15 amino acids long. V gave up 5 bases and J gave up 5 bases; unmatched junction bases: 11. The PCR was carried out with 60 Vbeta primers and 13 Jbeta primers. The table came from immunoSEQ multiplex PCR; TCRdb's copy has only in-frame clones and leaves some out. The repertoire table contains about 150,000 clones. The sequence was obtained from a man aged 30 to 45 in good health and CMV-seronegative. The gene calls are TRBV27 and TRBJ2-5; 7 bases map to TRBD2. Sample: PBMCs. CDR3 coding DNA: TGTGCCAGCAGTGGGGGGGTTAGAGCTGGGGAGACCCAGTACTTC. Translated: CASSGGVRAGETQYF.